These 5 T cell receptor beta chains were sequenced from one sample in a study of T cell changes during pregnancy in multiple sclerosis. Clones were read by immunoSEQ multiplex PCR, and TCRdb kept only the in-frame ones, dropping some. The data contain 50,000 or so clones, roughly 94% of them seen just once; the ten biggest clones take up 5% to 7%. Source: CD8+ T cells from peripheral blood mononuclear cells, taken in the first trimester of pregnancy. Receptors originate from a female donor with multiple sclerosis, enrolled in a pregnancy study.

This clone was seen once. V and J are TRBV2 and TRBJ1-4; D not certain. Trimming left V 7 bases short and J 4 bases short, with 10 bases between. The CDR3 has 13 residues. The germline V gene has CDR1 SNHLY and CDR2 FYNNEI. CDR3 sequence: CASTARGNEKLFF. The CDR3 coding sequence is TGTGCCAGCACAGCCCGCGGTAATGAAAAACTGTTTTTT. Using reference TRBV2 and TRBJ1-4 for the parts outside the CDR3, the full variable domain is EPEVTQTPSHQVTQMGQEVILRCVPISNHLYFYWYRQILGQKVEFLVSFYNNEISEKSEIFDDQFSVERPDGSNFTLKIRSTKLEDSAMYFCASTARGNEKLFFGSGTQLSVL.

CDR3 nucleotide sequence: TGTGCCAGCAGTTTTATCGGGTCGGCCGCCGAAAAACTGTTTTTT. This encodes CASSFIGSAAEKLFF. The J gene is TRBJ1-4, the V gene TRBV27; no firm D call. The V gene lost 3 bases and the J gene lost 8 bases, with 16 bases spanning the gap. This CDR3 contains 15 residues. Germline lookup yields CDR1 MNHEY and CDR2 SMNVEV (reference sequence).

This rearrangement joins TRBV6-6 to TRBJ2-7, with 7 bases aligning to TRBD2. The V gene's germline CDR1 is MNHNY and CDR2 SVGAGI (reference sequence). The CDR3 sequence is 13 residues long. V was clipped by 2 bases and J by 6 bases; unmatched bases: 4. CDR3 DNA sequence: TGTGCCAGCAGTTACATGGGGGGGAGCGAGCAGTACTTC. This encodes CASSYMGGSEQYF.

The V call is TRBV27, the J call TRBJ2-1; 12 bases align to TRBD2. The CDR3 loop spans 13 amino acids. Germline V gene data show CDR1 as MNHEY and CDR2 as SMNVEV (reference sequence). V was pared by 6 bases and J by 9 bases, with 3 bases of the junction left unmatched. Here the CDR3 reads CASSWTSGVEQFF. In DNA, the CDR3 is TGTGCCAGCAGCTGGACTAGCGGGGTTGAGCAGTTCTTC.

Details on this clone: Sequence at one end of the junction differs from germline and may be a read error. The V call is TRBV10-2, the J call TRBJ2-1, with TRBD1 matching over 8 bases. This CDR3 has 11 amino acids. Germline values: CDR1 WSHSY, CDR2 SAAADI. The CDR3 region has the DNA TGCGCCACCACGCAGGGGGCAGGAAGTATCTTC. It codes for CATTQGAGSIF.